The 19 T cell receptor beta chains presented below share a single source sample, sequenced in a study of cytomegalovirus exposure and HLA in healthy donors. PCR amplification relied on 60 Vbeta primers (plus 13 Jbeta primers). The method was immunoSEQ multiplex PCR; TCRdb's version includes in-frame clones alone and lacks a portion of them. The repertoire includes around 99,000 clones, roughly 71% of them detected once, and 5% to 7% sits in the top ten. The sequencing input was PBMCs. The source is a woman in her sixties or seventies in good health and CMV-seropositive.

The chain links TRBV30 to TRBJ2-7, with 7 bases matching TRBD1. Germline V lookup: CDR1 GTSNPN, CDR2 SVGIG (reference sequence). The CDR3 has 14 residues. After removal of 0 bases from V and 2 bases from J, the junction contained 4 bases not matched to a gene. DNA for the CDR3: TGTGCCTGGAGTGTAACAGGGGTGACCTACGAGCAGTACTTC. Translating it yields CAWSVTGVTYEQYF.

This clone has only one observation. The chain combines TRBV19 with TRBJ1-5; 7 nucleotides line up with TRBD1. Trimming at V came to 5 bases and at J to 5 bases, leaving 6 bases not matched to a gene. The CDR3 runs 14 residues. Germline V lookup: CDR1 LNHDA, CDR2 SQIVND (reference sequence). The DNA of the CDR3 is TGTGCCAGTAGTGTAACAGGGGTGGATCAGCCCCAGCATTTT. Translating it yields CASSVTGVDQPQHF. Variable domain in full (rest from reference TRBV19 and TRBJ1-5): DGGITQSPKYLFRKEGQNVTLSCEQNLNHDAMYWYRQDPGQGLRLIYYSQIVNDFQKGDIAEGYSVSREKKESFPLTVTSAQKNPTAFYLCASSVTGVDQPQHFGDGTRLSIL.

This clone was detected a few times. The chain couples TRBV5-1 to TRBJ1-1; TRBD1 agrees at 10 bases. Per germline, CDR1 SGHRS and CDR2 YFSETQ. The CDR3 totals 15 residues. J gave up 1 base and V 4 bases, and 4 bases lay outside the gene matches. In DNA, the CDR3 is TGCGCCAGCAGCCTAGACAGGGGGCAGAACACTGAAGCTTTCTTT. Translating it yields CASSLDRGQNTEAFF.

The chain has TRBV6-6 and TRBJ1-6; 7 bases are a match to TRBD1. CDR3 length: 16 residues. Germline CDR1 MNHNY, CDR2 SVGAGI (reference sequence). J gave up 7 bases and V 2 bases, and 8 bases lay outside the gene matches. The CDR3 here is CASSYDRLGQNSPLHF. The CDR3 DNA reads TGTGCCAGCAGTTACGACCGTTTGGGACAGAATTCACCCCTCCACTTT.

The chain joins TRBV29-1 to TRBJ2-7, with 7 bases aligning to TRBD1. Trimming removed 3 bases from V and 2 bases from J; junction bases left unmatched: 1. The CDR3 totals 12 residues. Germline V gene lookup returns CDR1 SQVTM and CDR2 ANQGSEA. CDR3 in amino acids: CSVDQGAYEQYF. The CDR3 DNA follows: TGCAGCGTTGACCAGGGGGCCTACGAGCAGTACTTC.

This rearrangement joins TRBV10-1 to TRBJ2-3; D possibly corresponds to TRBD2 (6 bases). CDR3 size: 14 residues. Germline V gene lookup returns CDR1 WNHNN and CDR2 SYGVQD (reference sequence). V was trimmed by 3 bases and J by 5 bases, leaving 12 bases between them. In DNA form, the CDR3 reads TGCGCCAGCAGTGATGCGTCGGGGGTAGATACGCAGTATTTT. Amino acids: CASSDASGVDTQYF.

The chain links TRBV30 to TRBJ2-2, with D maybe TRBD2 (6 bases). The germline CDR1 and CDR2 sequences are GTSNPN and SVGIG (reference sequence). Trimming removed 0 bases from V and 4 bases from J, with 9 bases in between. CDR3 length: 14 residues. In DNA, the CDR3 is TGTGCCTGGAGTGTACCGGGGGTCACCGGGGAGCTGTTTTTT. Translation gives CAWSVPGVTGELFF.

This clone was found a few times. The V call is TRBV2, the J call TRBJ1-2; D perhaps matches TRBD1 (6 bases). CDR3 length equals 13 residues. Trimming took 6 bases from V and 4 from J, leaving 12 bases between them. Germline loops: CDR1 SNHLY, CDR2 FYNNEI. The CDR3 sequence: CASRGGGFYGYTF. Here the CDR3 DNA reads TGTGCCAGCAGAGGGGGAGGGTTCTATGGCTACACCTTC. Full variable domain (remainder filled in from reference TRBV2 and TRBJ1-2): EPEVTQTPSHQVTQMGQEVILRCVPISNHLYFYWYRQILGQKVEFLVSFYNNEISEKSEIFDDQFSVERPDGSNFTLKIRSTKLEDSAMYFCASRGGGFYGYTFGSGTRLTVV.

The genes are TRBV10-3 and TRBJ1-3, with no clear D. Germline values: CDR1 ENHRY, CDR2 SYGVKD. The CDR3 loop spans 15 amino acids. The V and J ends lost 6 bases and 0 bases respectively, with 12 bases between them. The CDR3 coding sequence is TGTGCCATCAGGATAATACAGAGCTCTGGAAACACCATATATTTT. This translates into CAIRIIQSSGNTIYF.

The chain employs TRBV19 and TRBJ1-2, with D uncertain. Germline lookup yields CDR1 LNHDA and CDR2 SQIVND (reference sequence). The CDR3 covers 12 residues. Trimming removed 3 bases from V and 8 bases from J, with 10 bases in between. This CDR3 reads CASSIGVSGYTF. For the CDR3, the DNA is TGTGCCAGTAGTATCGGTGTCTCGGGCTACACCTTC. Together with reference TRBV19 and TRBJ1-2, the CDR3 gives the full variable domain: DGGITQSPKYLFRKEGQNVTLSCEQNLNHDAMYWYRQDPGQGLRLIYYSQIVNDFQKGDIAEGYSVSREKKESFPLTVTSAQKNPTAFYLCASSIGVSGYTFGSGTRLTVV.

V is TRBV2 and J is TRBJ1-6; 8 bases are a match to TRBD1. CDR3 length: 14 amino acids. Germline CDR1 reads SNHLY; CDR2 reads FYNNEI. The V segment lost 6 bases and the J segment 9 bases; nucleotides outside the gene matches: 7. DNA of the CDR3: TGTGCCAGCAGGACCGGGACAGGTCGTTCACCCCTCCACTTT. Amino acid sequence: CASRTGTGRSPLHF. Together with reference TRBV2 and TRBJ1-6, the CDR3 gives the full variable domain: EPEVTQTPSHQVTQMGQEVILRCVPISNHLYFYWYRQILGQKVEFLVSFYNNEISEKSEIFDDQFSVERPDGSNFTLKIRSTKLEDSAMYFCASRTGTGRSPLHFGNGTRLTVT.

The chain is built from TRBV7-2 and TRBJ2-5; 13 bases are shared with TRBD2. V lost 5 bases and J lost 5; bases outside the gene matches: 2. CDR1 and CDR2 from the germline V gene are SGHTA and FQGNSA. The length of the CDR3 is 14 residues. This CDR3 is CASSLTSGGETQYF. The CDR3 bases are TGTGCCAGCAGCCTGACTAGCGGGGGGGAGACCCAGTACTTC.

V gene TRBV7-3 combines with J gene TRBJ2-1, with 13 positions matching TRBD2. The CDR3 length is 14 residues. Per germline, CDR1 SGHTA and CDR2 FQGTGA. Trimming took 4 bases from V and 8 from J; bases not matched to a gene: 2. The CDR3 is CASSSGLAGDEQFF. For the CDR3, the DNA is TGTGCCAGCAGCTCTGGACTAGCGGGAGATGAGCAGTTCTTC.

The CDR3 DNA reads as TGTGCCAGTAACCGGGACAGAGCTAACTATGGCTACACCTTC. It yields the protein CASNRDRANYGYTF. The V call is TRBV19, the J call TRBJ1-2; 7 bases map to TRBD1. J was trimmed by 0 bases and V by 7 bases; bases with no gene match: 5. The germline V gene encodes CDR1 LNHDA and CDR2 SQIVND (reference sequence). The CDR3 loop spans 14 amino acids. Looking up the rest from reference TRBV19 and TRBJ1-2 gives the full variable domain: DGGITQSPKYLFRKEGQNVTLSCEQNLNHDAMYWYRQDPGQGLRLIYYSQIVNDFQKGDIAEGYSVSREKKESFPLTVTSAQKNPTAFYLCASNRDRANYGYTFGSGTRLTVV.

This chain links TRBV29-1 with TRBJ2-3, with 9 bases aligning to TRBD2. This CDR3 is 14 amino acids long. Germline CDR1 SQVTM, CDR2 ANQGSEA. Trimming cost V 4 bases and J 4 bases; bases outside gene matches: 6. The CDR3 here is CSVGAGGQADTQYF. CDR3 nucleotides: TGCAGCGTTGGAGCGGGGGGCCAGGCAGATACGCAGTATTTT.

This chain joins TRBV7-2 and TRBJ1-4; 9 nucleotides align to TRBD1. Per germline, CDR1 SGHTA and CDR2 FQGNSA. The CDR3 runs 15 residues. V trimming: 1 base; J trimming: 7 bases; junction bases outside the gene matches: 4. CDR3 sequence reads: CASSLGGQGGEKLFF. Written as DNA, the CDR3 is TGTGCCAGCAGCTTAGGGGGACAGGGAGGTGAAAAACTGTTTTTT. The whole variable domain, remainder taken from reference TRBV7-2 and TRBJ1-4, is GAGVSQSPSNKVTEKGKDVELRCDPISGHTALYWYRQSLGQGLEFLIYFQGNSAPDKSGLPSDRFSAERTGGSVSTLTIQRTQQEDSAVYLCASSLGGQGGEKLFFGSGTQLSVL.

This sequence joins TRBV6-1 and TRBJ2-5; 10 bases agree with TRBD1. V lost 6 bases to trimming and J lost 2 bases; unmatched junction nucleotides: 6. This CDR3 has 15 amino acids. Germline V CDR1 and CDR2: MNHNS, SASEGT. CDR3 DNA: TGTGCCAGCAGGGGGGACAGGGGACCACAAGAGACCCAGTACTTC. It specifies CASRGDRGPQETQYF.

This clone is medium-sized (0.01 to 0.1%) within its sample. V gene TRBV7-6 combines with J gene TRBJ1-6, with D tentatively TRBD1 (5 bases). CDR1 and CDR2 (germline): SGHVS, FNYEAQ. Trimming shortened V by 5 bases and J by 10 bases, and 12 bases separated the two germline ends. The CDR3 runs to 13 residues. CDR3 loop: CASSQGGNSPLHF. In DNA, the CDR3 is TGTGCCAGCAGCCAGGGTGGGAACTCACCCCTCCACTTT.

This clone was detected a few times. V and J are TRBV4-2 and TRBJ1-4; the match to TRBD1 covers 11 bases. The CDR3 runs to 15 residues. CDR1 and CDR2 (germline): LGHNA, YNFKEQ. V was pared by 3 bases and J by 8 bases, with 5 bases of the junction left unmatched. The CDR3 loop is CASSQGTGGREKLFF. CDR3 in DNA: TGTGCCAGCAGCCAGGGGACAGGGGGGAGAGAAAAACTGTTTTTT.